The present TCR beta chain was sequenced within a study of CD8 T cells in ankylosing spondylitis. Generation of TCR beta libraries employed quantitative 5'-RACE incorporating molecular barcodes. Via MiXCR, TCRdb re-called the 5' RACE reads, giving one row per CDR3 protein. The sample lists around 340,000 distinct CDR3 sequences; around 20% were seen once. J lost 6 bases, V lost 3 bases, and 3 bases had no gene match. CDR3 length: 15 amino acids. Germline V gives CDR1 LNHDA, CDR2 SQIVND (reference sequence). Sequenced input: blood, either unsorted or a sorted T cell fraction (not recorded which). J is TRBJ2-1 and V is TRBV19; TRBD2 aligns across 12 bases. The TCR comes from a male donor with ankylosing spondylitis or in good health (not recorded which). The CDR3 protein is CASSMLAGGLNEQFF. Here the CDR3 DNA reads TGTGCCAGTAGTATGCTAGCGGGGGGGCTCAATGAGCAGTTCTTC.